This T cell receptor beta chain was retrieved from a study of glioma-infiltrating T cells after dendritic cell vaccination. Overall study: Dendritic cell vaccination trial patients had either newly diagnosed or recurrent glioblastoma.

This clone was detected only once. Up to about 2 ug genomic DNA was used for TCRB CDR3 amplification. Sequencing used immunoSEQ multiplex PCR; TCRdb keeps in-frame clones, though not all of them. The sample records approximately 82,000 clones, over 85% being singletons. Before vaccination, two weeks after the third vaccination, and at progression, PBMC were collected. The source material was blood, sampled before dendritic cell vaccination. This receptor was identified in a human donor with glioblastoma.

The DNA for the CDR3 is TGTGCCAGCAGCCAAGGGACTAGCGGGGGGGGTTTGCCCCAGTACTTC. As protein: CASSQGTSGGGLPQYF. J is TRBJ2-5 and V is TRBV4-2; 15 nucleotides align to TRBD2. The CDR3 extends over 16 amino acids. Trimming cost V 1 base and J 9 bases; bases outside gene matches: 6. CDR1 and CDR2 (germline): LGHNA, YNFKEQ.